The rows below give T cell receptor beta chains drawn from one sample of a study of shared clonotypes between healthy human individuals. Only in-frame clones appear in the TCRdb table, and some are missing; sequencing was by immunoSEQ multiplex PCR. The sample consists of over 95,000 clones, about 67% of them appearing once. The specimen sequenced was memory CD8+ T cells sorted from blood. All receptors derive from a woman under 40 in good health. Each CDR3 is given with its conserved first and last residue. A D gene is named only where the DNA matches it firmly. Clone sizes are given selectively: once, few, many, or a class where the clone is expanded.

j_gene: TRBJ2-3
abundance: -
v_gene: TRBV7-9
d_gene: TRBD2
CDR3nt: TGTGCCAGCAGTCTTACGACACCCAGCGGGACTACAGATACGCAGTATTTT
CDR3aa: CASSLTTPSGTTDTQYF

j_gene: TRBJ2-1
abundance: -
v_gene: TRBV2
d_gene: TRBD2
CDR3nt: TGTGCCAGCAGTGGGACCCCTCTCCCACTAGCGGGGTATCTCTACAATGAGCAGTTCTTC
CDR3aa: CASSGTPLPLAGYLYNEQFF

j_gene: TRBJ1-1
abundance: -
v_gene: TRBV2
d_gene: -
CDR3nt: TGTGCAGTCGAAGCTTGGGGGACTGAAGCTTTCTTT
CDR3aa: CAVEAWGTEAFF

j_gene: TRBJ2-2
abundance: -
v_gene: TRBV27
d_gene: TRBD1
CDR3nt: TGTGCCAGCACCATCGGGACAGCGAACACCGGGGAGCTGTTTTTT
CDR3aa: CASTIGTANTGELFF

j_gene: TRBJ2-1
abundance: -
v_gene: TRBV6-1
d_gene: TRBD2
CDR3nt: TGTGCCAGCAGTGAAGGGACTAGCGGCCTCCGGCCCCGGCTGTTCTTC
CDR3aa: CASSEGTSGLRPRLFF

j_gene: TRBJ2-1
abundance: -
v_gene: TRBV7-9
d_gene: TRBD2
CDR3nt: TGTGCCAGCAGCAGCGGGAGGGCCTCCTACAATGAGCAGTTCTTC
CDR3aa: CASSSGRASYNEQFF

j_gene: TRBJ1-3
abundance: -
v_gene: TRBV7-9
d_gene: TRBD1
CDR3nt: TGTGCCAGCAGCCTATGGATAGGGGGCCGCTCTGGAAACACCATATATTTT
CDR3aa: CASSLWIGGRSGNTIYF

j_gene: TRBJ2-7
abundance: -
v_gene: TRBV27
d_gene: -
CDR3nt: TGTGCCAGCAGTTTCCGGACTTCGCCCTACGAGCAGTACTTC
CDR3aa: CASSFRTSPYEQYF

j_gene: TRBJ2-7
abundance: many
v_gene: TRBV6-1
d_gene: -
CDR3nt: TGTGCCAGCAGTCAACGGACAGAAGGCCCCTACGAGCAGTACTTC
CDR3aa: CASSQRTEGPYEQYF

j_gene: TRBJ2-7
abundance: -
v_gene: TRBV25-1
d_gene: TRBD1
CDR3nt: TGTGCCAGCAGTGGACAATCCGGGACAGGGTCCTACGAGCAGTACTTC
CDR3aa: CASSGQSGTGSYEQYF

j_gene: TRBJ2-7
abundance: -
v_gene: TRBV11-2
d_gene: -
CDR3nt: TGTGCCAGCAGCTTAGATGGACTGGGGGGAGGGGGCTACGAGCAGTACTTC
CDR3aa: CASSLDGLGGGGYEQYF

j_gene: TRBJ2-3
abundance: -
v_gene: TRBV27
d_gene: -
CDR3nt: TGTGCCAGCAGCTACGATGGAGGTACGCAGTATTTT
CDR3aa: CASSYDGGTQYF

j_gene: TRBJ2-5
abundance: -
v_gene: TRBV19
d_gene: -
CDR3nt: TGTGCCAGTAGTGGTCTAGGGGAGACCCAGTACTTC
CDR3aa: CASSGLGETQYF

j_gene: TRBJ2-1
abundance: -
v_gene: TRBV27
d_gene: TRBD2
CDR3nt: TGTGCCAGCAGTTTAGGGGGACTAGCGGGACGAACCTACAATGAGCAGTTCTTC
CDR3aa: CASSLGGLAGRTYNEQFF

j_gene: TRBJ2-1
abundance: -
v_gene: TRBV6-5
d_gene: -
CDR3nt: TGTGCCAGCAGTTCTACGAGAGCCCCCTACAATGAGCAGTTCTTC
CDR3aa: CASSSTRAPYNEQFF

j_gene: TRBJ2-7
abundance: -
v_gene: TRBV27
d_gene: TRBD2
CDR3nt: TGTGCCAGCAGTTTAGGGGCGGGAGGGCCAAGGGAGCAGTACTTC
CDR3aa: CASSLGAGGPREQYF

j_gene: TRBJ1-1
abundance: -
v_gene: TRBV5-1
d_gene: TRBD1
CDR3nt: TGCGCCAGCAGCCAAAGACAGGGGGCGGCTACTGAAGCTTTCTTT
CDR3aa: CASSQRQGAATEAFF

j_gene: TRBJ2-7
abundance: -
v_gene: TRBV28
d_gene: TRBD2
CDR3nt: TGTGCCAGCAGTTATGGGACTAGCCCAGATATCCCATCCTACGAGCAGTACTTC
CDR3aa: CASSYGTSPDIPSYEQYF

j_gene: TRBJ1-6
abundance: few
v_gene: TRBV7-3
d_gene: TRBD1
CDR3nt: TGTGCCAGCAGCGATAACAGGGGCGATAATTCACCCCTCCACTTT
CDR3aa: CASSDNRGDNSPLHF

j_gene: TRBJ1-2
abundance: -
v_gene: TRBV11-2
d_gene: -
CDR3nt: TGTGCCAGCAGCACTGGGGAGGACGGCTACACCTTC
CDR3aa: CASSTGEDGYTF

j_gene: TRBJ2-5
abundance: few
v_gene: TRBV19
d_gene: TRBD2
CDR3nt: TGTGCCAGTAGTATCTCACTAGCGGAGACCCAGTACTTC
CDR3aa: CASSISLAETQYF

j_gene: TRBJ2-1
abundance: many
v_gene: TRBV4-2
d_gene: TRBD2
CDR3nt: TGTGCCACCACCGAGGGGCGGGGGTCTGTTGATGAGCAGTTCTTC
CDR3aa: CATTEGRGSVDEQFF